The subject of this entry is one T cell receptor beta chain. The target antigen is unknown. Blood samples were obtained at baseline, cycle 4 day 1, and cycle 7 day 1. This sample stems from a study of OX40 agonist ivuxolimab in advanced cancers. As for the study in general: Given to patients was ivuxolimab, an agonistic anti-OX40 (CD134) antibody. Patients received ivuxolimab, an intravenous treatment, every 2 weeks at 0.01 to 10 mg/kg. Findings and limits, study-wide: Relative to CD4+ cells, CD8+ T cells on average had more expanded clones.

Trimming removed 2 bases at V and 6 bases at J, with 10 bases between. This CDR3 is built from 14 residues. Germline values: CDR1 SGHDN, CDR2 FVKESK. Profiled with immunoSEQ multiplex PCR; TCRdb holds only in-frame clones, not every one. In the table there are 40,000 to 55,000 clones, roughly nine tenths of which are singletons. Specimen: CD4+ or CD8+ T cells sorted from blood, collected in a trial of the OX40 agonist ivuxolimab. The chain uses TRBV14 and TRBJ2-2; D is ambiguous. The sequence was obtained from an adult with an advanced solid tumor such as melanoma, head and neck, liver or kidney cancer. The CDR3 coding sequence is TGTGCCAGCAGCCAATTGGGTCTCGCCGGGGAGCTGTTTTTT. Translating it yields CASSQLGLAGELFF.